The clone carrying this TCR beta chain was detected ten times or more. Its antigen is not identified. This entry is derived from a study of metastatic and nonmetastatic thyroid tumors. As for the study in general: Repertoires of blood and of tissue (tumor or nodule) from malignant and benign thyroid patients were compared.

Per the study methods: Differences in CDR3 between clinicopathological groups were drawn on to build a classifier intended to discriminate distant-metastatic papillary thyroid cancer patients. TCRdb re-clonotyped the PCR reads via MiXCR. V and J calls and clone size were set by TCRdb, not the authors. This sample has about 41,000 clones; 9.5% to 12% occur once, and the top ten carry around 25%. V lost 5 bases and J lost 0, with 10 bases in between. Germline V gene lookup returns CDR1 SGHTA and CDR2 FQGNSA. The CDR3 runs to 14 residues. Study-wide results and limits: As reported, TCR beta diversity in blood and tumor was significantly higher in malignant thyroid tumors than in benign nodules.

No patient received treatment before thyroid surgery. The sequencing sample was made of blood. The gene calls are TRBV7-2 and TRBJ2-5; D might be TRBD2 (5 bases). The sequence derives from a female donor with papillary thyroid cancer or a benign thyroid nodule (not recorded which). Some clones in this sample may be carry-over from other donors' samples. CDR3 coding DNA: TGTGCCAGCAGCGCCGGGGTCTACCAAGAGACCCAGTACTTC. Protein product: CASSAGVYQETQYF.